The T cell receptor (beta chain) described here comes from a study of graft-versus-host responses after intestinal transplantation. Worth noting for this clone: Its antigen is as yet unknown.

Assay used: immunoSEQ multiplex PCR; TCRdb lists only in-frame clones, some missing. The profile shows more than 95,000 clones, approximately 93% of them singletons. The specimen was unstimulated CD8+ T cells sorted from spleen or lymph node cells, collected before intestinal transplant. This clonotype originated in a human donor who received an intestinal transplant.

CDR3 loop: CASSLGHREKLFF. DNA of the CDR3: TGTGCCAGCAGCTTAGGACATCGAGAAAAACTGTTTTTT. V is TRBV7-8 and J is TRBJ1-4, with D unresolved. From germline, CDR1 is SGHVS and CDR2 FQNEAQ. V was trimmed by 1 base and J by 8 bases, leaving 8 bases between them. The length of the CDR3 is 13 residues.